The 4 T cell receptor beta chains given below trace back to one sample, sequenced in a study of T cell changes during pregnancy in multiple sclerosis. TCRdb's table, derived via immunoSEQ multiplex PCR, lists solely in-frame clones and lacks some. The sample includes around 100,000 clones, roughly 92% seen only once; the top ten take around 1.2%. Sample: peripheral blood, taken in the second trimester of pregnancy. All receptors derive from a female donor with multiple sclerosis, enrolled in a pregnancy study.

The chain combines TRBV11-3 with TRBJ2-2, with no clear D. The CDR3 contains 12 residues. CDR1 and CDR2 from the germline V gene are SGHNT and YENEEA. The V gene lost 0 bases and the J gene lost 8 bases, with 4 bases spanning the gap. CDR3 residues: CASSLETGELFF. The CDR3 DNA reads TGTGCCAGCAGCTTAGAGACTGGGGAGCTGTTTTTT. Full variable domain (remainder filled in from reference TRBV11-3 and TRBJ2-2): EAGVVQSPRYKIIEKKQPVAFWCNPISGHNTLYWYLQNLGQGPELLIRYENEEAVDDSQLPKDRFSAERLKGVDSTLKIQPAELGDSAVYLCASSLETGELFFGEGSRLTVL.

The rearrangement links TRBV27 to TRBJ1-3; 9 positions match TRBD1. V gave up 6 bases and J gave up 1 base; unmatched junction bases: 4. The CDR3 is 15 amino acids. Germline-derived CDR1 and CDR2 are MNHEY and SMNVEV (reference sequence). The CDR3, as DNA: TGTGCCAGCAGAGCGGGGACAGGGTCTGGAAACACCATATATTTT. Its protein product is CASRAGTGSGNTIYF.

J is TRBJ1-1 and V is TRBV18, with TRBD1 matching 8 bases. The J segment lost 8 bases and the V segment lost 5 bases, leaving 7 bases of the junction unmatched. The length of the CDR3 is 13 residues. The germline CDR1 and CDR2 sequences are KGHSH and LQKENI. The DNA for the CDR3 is TGTGCCAGCTCATCCTCCCGGGACAGGGAAGCTTTCTTT. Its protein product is CASSSSRDREAFF. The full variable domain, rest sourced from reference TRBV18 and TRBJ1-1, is NAGVMQNPRHLVRRRGQEARLRCSPMKGHSHVYWYRQLPEEGLKFMVYLQKENIIDESGMPKERFSAEFPKEGPSILRIQQVVRGDSAAYFCASSSSRDREAFFGQGTRLTVV.

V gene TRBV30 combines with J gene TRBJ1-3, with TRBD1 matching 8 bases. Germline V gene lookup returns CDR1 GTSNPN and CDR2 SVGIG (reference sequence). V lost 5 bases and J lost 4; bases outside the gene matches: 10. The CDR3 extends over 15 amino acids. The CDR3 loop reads CAWSQGEASGNTIYF. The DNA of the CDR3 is TGTGCCTGGTCACAGGGGGAGGCTTCAGGAAACACCATATATTTT.